One and the same sample provided the 26 T cell receptor beta chains below, sequenced in a study of blood T cell repertoires in COVID-19. Generated by immunoSEQ multiplex PCR, the TCRdb table keeps only in-frame clones and is missing some. Of 250,000 to 400,000 clones listed, over 75% are singletons. Sequencing used PBMCs or T cells enriched from blood (not recorded which). The source of these receptors is a woman in her twenties or thirties who had recovered from COVID-19.

CDR3 nucleotide sequence: TGTGCCAGCAGCTTAGCGCACAGGGGAATTAATGAAAAACTGTTTTTT. The encoded protein is CASSLAHRGINEKLFF. The genes are TRBV7-2 and TRBJ1-4; TRBD1 aligns across 7 bases. The CDR3 contains 16 residues. The V and J ends lost 0 bases and 4 bases, in that order; junction bases with no gene match: 5. Per germline, CDR1 SGHTA and CDR2 FQGNSA.

The chain uses TRBV9 and TRBJ1-2, with a weak D call TRBD1 (6 bases). The length of the CDR3 is 14 residues. Trimming removed 3 bases from V and 6 bases from J, with 15 bases in between. Germline assignment: CDR1 SGDLS and CDR2 YYNGEE. The CDR3 coding sequence is TGTGCCAGCAGCGCGGAACAGGGATATGATGGCTACACCTTC. It codes for CASSAEQGYDGYTF.

The J gene is TRBJ1-2, the V gene TRBV3-1 (or the pseudogene TRBV3-2); weak D call: TRBD1 (5 bases). V was clipped by 0 bases and J by 7 bases, with 18 bases between them. The CDR3 loop spans 16 amino acids. Germline CDR1 reads LGHDT; CDR2 reads YNNKEL (reference sequence). CDR3 in amino acids: CASSQDHGGRAGGYTF. The CDR3 bases are TGTGCCAGCAGCCAAGATCACGGCGGCAGGGCAGGTGGCTACACCTTC.

The V gene is TRBV29-1, the J gene TRBJ2-7, with 8 bases that match TRBD1. Looked up from germline, CDR1 is SQVTM and CDR2 is ANQGSEA. J was trimmed by 7 bases and V by 5 bases; bases with no gene match: 13. The length of the CDR3 is 14 residues. The CDR3 nucleotides read TGCAGCGTTATGACAGGGGTCTTACGTAGTGAGCAGTACTTC. Protein sequence: CSVMTGVLRSEQYF.

This chain joins TRBV25-1 and TRBJ2-1, with TRBD2 matching 10 bases. Germline CDR1 is MGHDK and CDR2 is SYGVNS. This CDR3 region has 15 residues. Germline trimming cut 5 bases from V and 3 bases from J; bases unmatched to any gene: 4. CDR3 in amino acids: CASSISGGGYNEQFF. DNA of the CDR3: TGTGCCAGCAGTATAAGCGGGGGGGGCTACAATGAGCAGTTCTTC.

The J gene is TRBJ2-2, the V gene TRBV4-3; TRBD2 matches 9 bases. The CDR3 covers 16 residues. Trimming cost V 2 bases and J 6 bases; bases outside gene matches: 7. The germline gives CDR1 LGHNA, CDR2 YSLEER. In DNA, the CDR3 is TGCGCCAGCAGCCAACTGTCCGGGACTAGCCCCGGGGAGCTGTTTTTT. It yields the protein CASSQLSGTSPGELFF.

The genes are TRBV28 and TRBJ1-5, with 8 bases matching TRBD1. The V and J ends lost 5 bases and 3 bases, in that order; junction bases with no gene match: 6. Germline loops: CDR1 MDHEN, CDR2 SYDVKM. The CDR3 has 15 residues. CDR3 amino acids: CASSLPDRDNQPQHF. The CDR3 region has the DNA TGTGCCAGCAGTCTCCCGGACAGGGACAATCAGCCCCAGCATTTT.

This sequence joins TRBV6-5 and TRBJ1-4; D not resolved. Trimming removed 6 bases from V and 0 bases from J, with 8 bases in between. Germline V gene sequence: CDR1 MNHEY, CDR2 SVGAGI. This CDR3 contains 14 residues. The CDR3 DNA reads TGTGCCAGCAGGGTCGGTGCAACTAATGAAAAACTGTTTTTT. Translation: CASRVGATNEKLFF.

The V gene is TRBV27, the J gene TRBJ2-1, with 8 bases lining up with TRBD2. CDR1 is MNHEY, CDR2 SMNVEV, per germline (reference sequence). This CDR3 comprises 17 residues. Losses at the gene ends were 2 bases for V and 2 bases for J; bases not matched to a gene: 8. Here the CDR3 DNA reads TGTGCCAGCAGTTTAACTACCGGGGGGGCAGCCTACAATGAGCAGTTCTTC. It encodes CASSLTTGGAAYNEQFF.

This chain joins TRBV19 and TRBJ1-1; 7 bases line up with TRBD1. The trim removed 5 bases at V and 5 bases at J, leaving 5 bases unmatched. CDR3 size: 13 residues. Germline values: CDR1 LNHDA, CDR2 SQIVND (reference sequence). The CDR3 here is CASSLQGDTEAFF. The CDR3 DNA reads TGTGCCAGTAGTCTCCAGGGGGATACTGAAGCTTTCTTT.

V is TRBV25-1 and J is TRBJ2-3, with 7 bases that match TRBD1. The ends lost 8 bases at V and 0 bases at J; junction bases unmatched: 8. The CDR3 is 15 residues long. In germline, CDR1 is MGHDK, CDR2 SYGVNS. CDR3 region: CASARQGSSTDTQYF. DNA for the CDR3: TGTGCCAGCGCCCGACAGGGTAGCAGCACAGATACGCAGTATTTT.

This sequence joins TRBV6-5 and TRBJ1-1; 7 bases are shared with TRBD1. Trimming removed 5 bases from V and 1 base from J; junction bases left unmatched: 7. The CDR3 runs 15 residues. CDR1 MNHEY and CDR2 SVGAGI come from the germline V gene. CDR3 nucleotides: TGTGCCAGCAGTCGACAGGGACGGGGGAACACTGAAGCTTTCTTT. Its protein product is CASSRQGRGNTEAFF.

The V call is TRBV6-1, the J call TRBJ1-2, with a weak D call TRBD1 (6 bases). Trimming shortened V by 2 bases and J by 3 bases, and 16 bases separated the two germline ends. The CDR3 runs to 16 residues. Germline loops: CDR1 MNHNS, CDR2 SASEGT. The DNA of the CDR3 is TGTGCCAGCAGTGAACCTGGGGGCCCCCTGGACTATGGCTACACCTTC. Its protein product is CASSEPGGPLDYGYTF.

This chain links TRBV18 with TRBJ2-1; TRBD1 is a possible D gene (5 bases). In germline, CDR1 is KGHSH, CDR2 LQKENI. V was pared by 3 bases and J by 7 bases, with 16 bases between. This CDR3 has 15 amino acids. For the CDR3, the DNA is TGTGCCAGCTCACCGGGGCAGGGTTCGATAAATGAGCAGTTCTTC. This codes for CASSPGQGSINEQFF.

V usage is TRBV29-1 and J usage is TRBJ2-3, with 10 positions matching TRBD1. Germline trimming cut 8 bases from V and 3 bases from J; bases unmatched to any gene: 11. Germline assignment: CDR1 SQVTM and CDR2 ANQGSEA. This CDR3 contains 15 residues. In DNA, the CDR3 is TGCAGCACCAAAACGGGACAGGGGATAACAGATACGCAGTATTTT. Translating gives CSTKTGQGITDTQYF.

This clone occurred once. The rearrangement links TRBV18 to TRBJ2-2; D is ambiguous. This CDR3 has 15 residues. The ends were cut back, 0 bases at V and 4 bases at J, with 9 bases in the middle. Germline loops: CDR1 KGHSH, CDR2 LQKENI. CDR3 sequence (DNA): TGTGCCAGCTCACCACCTCGCCAGTTCACCGGGGAGCTGTTTTTT. Its translation: CASSPPRQFTGELFF.

This chain joins TRBV2 and TRBJ2-7, with 8 bases lining up with TRBD1. In germline, CDR1 is SNHLY, CDR2 FYNNEI. The CDR3 is 14 residues long. Unmatched junction bases numbered 9, after V lost 7 bases and J lost 4 bases. This CDR3 is CASTGRGRDYEQYF. The CDR3, as DNA: TGTGCCAGCACCGGCAGGGGGCGCGATTACGAGCAGTACTTC.

The chain employs TRBV10-1 and TRBJ1-6; D possibly corresponds to TRBD1 (6 bases). This CDR3 has 13 amino acids. The germline CDR1 and CDR2 sequences are WNHNN and SYGVQD (reference sequence). The V end was cut by 5 bases, the J end by 9 bases, with 11 bases between. The CDR3, as DNA: TGCGCCAGCAGTCGGGACACTACTTCACCCCTCCACTTT. It translates to CASSRDTTSPLHF.

The chain employs TRBV19 and TRBJ1-1, with 7 nucleotides matching TRBD1. J was trimmed by 3 bases and V by 5 bases; bases with no gene match: 12. The CDR3 has 16 amino acids. In germline, CDR1 is LNHDA, CDR2 SQIVND (reference sequence). CDR3 DNA: TGTGCCAGTAGTCCCGGGACAGTTGAAATAGACACTGAAGCTTTCTTT. It specifies CASSPGTVEIDTEAFF.

The rearrangement joins TRBV5-6 to TRBJ2-3, with 7 bases aligning to TRBD2. Trimming cost V 7 bases and J 1 base; bases outside gene matches: 6. Germline-derived CDR1 and CDR2 are SGHDT and YYEEEE. CDR3 length: 14 amino acids. CDR3 coding DNA: TGTGCCAGCCTATGGGGAGGGGGCACAGATACGCAGTATTTT. Its protein product is CASLWGGGTDTQYF.

The genes are TRBV5-1 and TRBJ2-1; 8 nucleotides match TRBD2. Germline CDR1 reads SGHRS; CDR2 reads YFSETQ. The V and J ends lost 0 bases and 5 bases, in that order; junction bases with no gene match: 4. The CDR3 runs to 15 residues. CDR3 coding DNA: TGCGCCAGCAGCTTGGTTGGGACTAGAAACAATGAGCAGTTCTTC. Protein: CASSLVGTRNNEQFF.

The J gene is TRBJ1-1, the V gene TRBV5-4, with D hard to call. The CDR3 extends over 16 amino acids. V was shortened by 4 bases and J by 5 bases, with 21 bases between the two germline ends. In germline, CDR1 is SGHNT, CDR2 YYREEE (reference sequence). The CDR3 nucleotides read TGTGCCAGCAGCCCTTATGAGGCCGGCACTGCAACTGAAGCTTTCTTT. It specifies CASSPYEAGTATEAFF.

The chain links TRBV28 to TRBJ2-7; 10 positions agree with TRBD1. CDR3 length equals 14 residues. V shed 6 bases and J 3 bases; nucleotides not matched to a gene: 5. Looked up from germline, CDR1 is MDHEN and CDR2 is SYDVKM. CDR3 sequence reads: CASRDRGPGYEQYF. As DNA, the CDR3 is TGTGCCAGCAGAGACAGGGGGCCCGGCTACGAGCAGTACTTC.

This rearrangement joins TRBV5-1 to TRBJ2-7; 9 bases match TRBD1. This CDR3 comprises 15 residues. V shed 4 bases and J 5 bases; nucleotides not matched to a gene: 10. Germline lookup yields CDR1 SGHRS and CDR2 YFSETQ. CDR3 nucleotides: TGCGCCAGCAGCCCGCAAGGGACAGGGATCGACGAGCAGTACTTC. Amino acids: CASSPQGTGIDEQYF.

The chain is built from TRBV3-1 (or the pseudogene TRBV3-2) and TRBJ2-7; 7 bases fit TRBD1. V lost 4 bases to trimming and J lost 5 bases; unmatched junction nucleotides: 5. Germline V gene sequence: CDR1 LGHDT, CDR2 YNNKEL (reference sequence). There are 13 residues in the CDR3. The CDR3 DNA sequence: TGTGCCAGCAGCCTAGGACAGGTAGACGAGCAGTACTTC. Translating it yields CASSLGQVDEQYF.

This chain connects TRBV2 to TRBJ2-1, with D tentatively TRBD2 (5 bases). The CDR3 consists of 16 residues. V was cut by 7 bases and J by 0 bases, with 16 bases left in between. From germline, CDR1 is SNHLY and CDR2 FYNNEI. CDR3: CASNGLVSSSYNEQFF. Written as DNA, the CDR3 is TGTGCCAGCAACGGACTCGTATCGAGCTCCTACAATGAGCAGTTCTTC.